These 9 T cell receptor beta chains came from one sample sequenced in a study of cytomegalovirus exposure and HLA in healthy donors. The PCR was carried out with 60 Vbeta primers and 13 Jbeta primers. Profiled with immunoSEQ multiplex PCR; TCRdb holds only in-frame clones, not every one. The sample yields 140,000 to 150,000 clones, 60% to 85% seen once. The sample comprised PBMCs. These receptor sequences come from a man younger than 40 in good health and CMV-seronegative.

This rearrangement joins TRBV5-6 to TRBJ2-7; 7 positions match TRBD1. The CDR3 runs to 13 residues. J gave up 3 bases and V 7 bases, and 7 bases lay outside the gene matches. Germline V gene data show CDR1 as SGHDT and CDR2 as YYEEEE. The DNA of the CDR3 is TGTGCCAGCCAAGCCCGGGACAGCTACGAGCAGTACTTC. The encoded protein is CASQARDSYEQYF.

This chain connects TRBV11-2 to TRBJ2-1, with TRBD2 as a possible D gene (5 bases). Per the germline V gene, CDR1 is SGHAT and CDR2 is FQNNGV. The CDR3 extends over 15 amino acids. V was cut by 3 bases and J by 0 bases, with 9 bases left in between. The CDR3 region has the DNA TGTGCCAGCAGCTTGGAGGCAAACTCCTACAATGAGCAGTTCTTC. It specifies CASSLEANSYNEQFF. Full variable domain (rest looked up from reference TRBV11-2 and TRBJ2-1): EAGVAQSPRYKIIEKRQSVAFWCNPISGHATLYWYQQILGQGPKLLIQFQNNGVVDDSQLPKDRFSAERLKGVDSTLKIQPAKLEDSAVYLCASSLEANSYNEQFFGPGTRLTVL.

This chain links TRBV27 with TRBJ2-3, with D perhaps TRBD2 (6 bases). The CDR3 sequence is 14 residues long. Germline V gene data show CDR1 as MNHEY and CDR2 as SMNVEV (reference sequence). V was pared by 7 bases and J by 6 bases, with 17 bases between. The CDR3 coding sequence is TGTGCCAGCAAAGGGACTCCTGCAAGGGATACGCAGTATTTT. It is translated as CASKGTPARDTQYF.

The V gene is TRBV5-1, the J gene TRBJ2-2; TRBD1 is a possible D gene (5 bases). CDR1 is SGHRS and CDR2 is YFSETQ in the germline V gene. Trimming shortened V by 2 bases and J by 7 bases, and 9 bases separated the two germline ends. The CDR3 is 13 amino acids. The chain's CDR3 is CASSLGASGELFF. The DNA of the CDR3 is TGCGCCAGCAGCTTAGGGGCGAGCGGGGAGCTGTTTTTT.

The chain carries TRBV11-3 and TRBJ2-3; D uncertain. The V end was cut by 0 bases, the J end by 0 bases, with 4 bases between. CDR1 and CDR2 from the germline V gene are SGHNT and YENEEA. The CDR3 runs to 14 residues. CDR3 DNA: TGTGCCAGCAGCTTAGATCCGAGCACAGATACGCAGTATTTT. It yields the protein CASSLDPSTDTQYF.

This clone was detected only a few times. The chain couples TRBV7-8 to TRBJ1-4, with D possibly being TRBD1 (5 bases). This CDR3 is 15 amino acids long. Germline values: CDR1 SGHVS, CDR2 FQNEAQ. Trimming stripped 1 base from V and 4 bases from J, with 10 bases between. CDR3 loop: CASSLEGLRNEKLFF. The CDR3 nucleotides are TGTGCCAGCAGCTTAGAGGGACTCCGTAATGAAAAACTGTTTTTT.

This chain uses TRBV7-8 with TRBJ2-7, with 8 bases that match TRBD1. The junction had 11 bases not matched to a gene; V was cut back by 2 bases and J by 5 bases. CDR1 is SGHVS, CDR2 FQNEAQ, per germline. The CDR3 runs 16 residues. CDR3 amino acids: CASSLMRTGYSHEQYF. As DNA, the CDR3 is TGTGCCAGCAGCTTAATGCGGACAGGGTATTCCCACGAGCAGTACTTC.

This chain connects TRBV18 to TRBJ2-3; a possible D gene is TRBD2 (7 bases). Trimming took 3 bases from V and 5 from J, leaving 15 bases between them. From germline, CDR1 is KGHSH and CDR2 LQKENI. The CDR3 has 15 amino acids. In nucleotides, the CDR3 is TGTGCCAGCTCACCCGGGGGGCTCGGATTAGATACGCAGTATTTT. Its protein is CASSPGGLGLDTQYF.

This clone was seen a few times. J is TRBJ2-5 and V is TRBV30; TRBD2 might be the D (5 bases). The assigned J gene may be wrong: the sequence end matches TRBJ2-7 better. Germline V gives CDR1 GTSNPN, CDR2 SVGIG (reference sequence). There are 13 residues in the CDR3. The CDR3: CAWSIAYSYEQYF. The CDR3 coding sequence is TGTGCCTGGAGTATAGCGTACTCCTACGAGCAGTACTTC.